The clone carrying this T cell receptor beta chain came up many times. Its antigen is currently unknown. The junction departs from the called germline gene at one end, perhaps through a read error. TCRdb re-analysed the 5' RACE reads in MiXCR, keeping a single row per CDR3 protein. The data show roughly 250,000 distinct CDR3 sequences, roughly 8.6% seen once. The CDR3 is made up of 11 amino acids. Germline CDR1 and CDR2: DFQATT and SNEGSKA (reference sequence). The entry originates in a study of CD8 T cells in ankylosing spondylitis. General study findings and limits: Previous work reported some of these motif variants in the synovial fluid and blood of reactive arthritis.

This clonotype was sampled from a male donor with ankylosing spondylitis or in good health (not recorded which). The chain couples TRBV20-1 to TRBJ2-1, with 8 nucleotides matching TRBD2. Material: blood, either unsorted or a sorted T cell fraction (not recorded which). CDR3 DNA sequence: TGCAGTGCTAGTGTGCTAGCGGGTGATGTCTTC. Translation gives CSASVLAGDVF.